The sequence of this T cell receptor (beta chain) was determined in a study of T cells in tuberculosis (dated by TCRdb to 2017 to 2018). Study-level background: In the study, CD1B tetramers and high-throughput TCR immunosequencing were combined to characterize T cells specific for the mycobacterial lipid antigen glucose monomycolate (GMM). A South African clinical cohort compared IGRA-negative adolescents, IGRA-positive adolescents with latent tuberculosis and adults with active tuberculosis, some eleven per group. Results and caveats for the whole study, not just this receptor: The smaller NN-distances in active tuberculosis patients were driven in part by shorter CDR3-alpha lengths, while the difference seen for TCR-beta was not statistically significant. Compared with IGRA-negative controls, TCR-alpha repertoires from active tuberculosis had smaller mean NN-distances to GMM-specific TCRs, which suggests clonal expansion of these TCRs. An accuracy of about 89% (AUROC roughly 0.9) was reached by a classifier using the diverse GMM-specific repertoire, compared with around 70% accuracy when GEM motif frequencies were used. Clinical samples were selected based on which cryopreserved specimens were available, and the active tuberculosis cases were adults whereas the controls were adolescents.

A remark on this clone: Its recognized antigen is unknown. One base away there is no much larger clone; base qualities are not given.

TCR libraries were generated with the immunoSEQ multiplex PCR assay, using TCR-beta and/or TCR-alpha/delta assays for each sample. Amplified TCR libraries were sequenced on the Illumina high-throughput platform. In the original analysis: Clustering and dimensionality reduction relied on pairwise TCRdist distances among GMM-specific receptors from T cells that were either sorted ex vivo or expanded in vitro. Each clinical repertoire received a mean NN-distance score, defined as the average TCRdist to the nearest 10% of tetramer-positive reference sequences. GEM TCR motif frequency was computed as the fraction of unique TCRs matching known GEM sequences by V/J usage and CDR3 length. Linear discriminant analysis with leave-one-out cross-validation, implemented in scikit-learn, was used to classify active tuberculosis. This immuneACCESS table, as held by TCRdb, lists in-frame sequences with V and J called but not all clones. Of the missing ones, under half trace to an unresolved V gene in checked studies; the others have no known cause. Clone size and the V and J calls come from that table; the DNA yielded D and trimming. This sample is represented by about 30,000 clones; less than 95% of them were singletons. 8% of the sample goes to the ten largest clones.

Cut back by 1 base and 5 bases, the V and J ends lie 5 bases apart. CDR3 length: 12 amino acids, cysteine to phenylalanine. Solely the CDR3 DNA is kept, with 36 bases framed from the first base. As encoded in the germline V gene, CDR1 is SGHRS while CDR2 is YFSETQ. At study entry, adolescents were screened for latent tuberculosis infection by tuberculin skin test and QuantiFERON-TB GOLD In-Tube IGRA. Immunosequencing was performed on unsorted cryopreserved PBMC, with 95,000 to 100,000 T cells per clinical donor covered on average. Eleven high schools in the Worcester region of the Western Cape, South Africa, served as enrollment sites for adolescents aged 12 to 18 years. Around 10 adolescents infected with M. tuberculosis and about 10 uninfected adolescents were chosen and matched for age and sex. Adolescent PBMC were isolated from freshly drawn heparinized blood by density centrifugation and cryopreserved.

The sequencing input was PBMCs. The clonotype was recovered from a donor between 10 and 35 years old with latent tuberculosis or without tuberculosis infection. The V gene is TRBV5-1 and the J gene is TRBJ2-3, with the D gene too uncertain to name. In nucleotides, the sequence is TGCGCCAGCAGCTTGCGGTTAGATACGCAGTATTTT. The resulting protein is CASSLRLDTQYF.